This T cell receptor beta chain was sequenced during a study of blood T cells in healthy people across ages. This clonotype was detected many times. A J-beta primer mix and a sample-barcoded 5' primer were used in a second PCR of about 7 to 12 cycles. Each cDNA molecule was tagged by a template-switch adaptor that had 12 random nucleotides. MiXCR, run by TCRdb on the 5' RACE reads, gives a single entry per CDR3 protein. Among some 1 million distinct CDR3 sequences listed, 45% were seen once. It was around 9 milliliters of peripheral blood that were drawn from each donor. The CDR3 covers 15 residues. Germline V gene sequence: CDR1 SQVTM, CDR2 ANQGSEA. V lost 6 bases to trimming and J lost 3 bases; unmatched junction nucleotides: 5.

The J gene is TRBJ2-3, the V gene TRBV29-1; TRBD2 matches 14 bases. Material: blood. The sequence came from a woman in her sixties or seventies in good health. CDR3 in amino acids: CSVRGLAGATDTQYF. CDR3 bases: TGCAGCGTAAGGGGACTAGCGGGAGCTACAGATACGCAGTATTTT.